The sequence of this T cell receptor beta chain was determined in a study of identical twins. Study results and limitations: In drawing conclusions, the study used cross-sectional statistical analysis and did not follow the same donors. Insertion counts were lower in abundant cord blood beta clonotypes, a trend that memory repertoires did not show.

TCRdb reprocessed the 5' RACE reads via MiXCR and lists one record per CDR3 protein. The sample holds 400,000 to 500,000 distinct CDR3 sequences, around 20% seen once. The V and J ends lost 0 bases and 1 base, in that order; junction bases with no gene match: 2. Germline values: CDR1 SQVTM, CDR2 ANQGSEA. The CDR3 totals 14 residues. A word on this clonotype: Its specificity is unknown.

Sequencing was carried out using naive T cells sorted from blood. The chain is built from TRBV29-1 and TRBJ2-7; 8 bases are shared with TRBD2. This TCR derives from a man aged 50 or older in good health. The CDR3 loop reads CSVEERGGSYEQYF. The CDR3 DNA reads TGCAGCGTTGAAGAACGGGGGGGATCCTACGAGCAGTACTTC.